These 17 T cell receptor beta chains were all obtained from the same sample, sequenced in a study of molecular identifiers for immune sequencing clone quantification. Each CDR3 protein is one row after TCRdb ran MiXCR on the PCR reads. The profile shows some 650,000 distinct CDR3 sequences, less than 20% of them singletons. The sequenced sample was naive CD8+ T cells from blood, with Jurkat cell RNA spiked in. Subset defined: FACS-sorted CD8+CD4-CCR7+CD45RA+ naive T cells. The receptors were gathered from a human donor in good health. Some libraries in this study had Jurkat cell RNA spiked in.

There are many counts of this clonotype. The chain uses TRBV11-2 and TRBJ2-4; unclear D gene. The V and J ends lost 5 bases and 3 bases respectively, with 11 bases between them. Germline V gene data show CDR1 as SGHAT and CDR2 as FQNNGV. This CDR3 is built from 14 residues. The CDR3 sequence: CASSRSWGKNIQYF. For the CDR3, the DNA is TGTGCCAGCAGCCGAAGCTGGGGCAAAAACATTCAGTACTTC.

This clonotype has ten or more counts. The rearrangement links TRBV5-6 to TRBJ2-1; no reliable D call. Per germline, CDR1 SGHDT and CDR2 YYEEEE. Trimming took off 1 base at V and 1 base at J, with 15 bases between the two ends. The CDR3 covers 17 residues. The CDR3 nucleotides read TGTGCCAGCAGCTTGTCCTCAACACATTTGTCCTACAATGAGCAGTTCTTC. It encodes CASSLSSTHLSYNEQFF.

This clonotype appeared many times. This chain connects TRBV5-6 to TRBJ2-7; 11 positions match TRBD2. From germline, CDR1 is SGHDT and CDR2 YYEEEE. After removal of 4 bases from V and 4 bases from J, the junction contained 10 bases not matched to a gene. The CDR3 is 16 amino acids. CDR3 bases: TGTGCCAGCAGCCCGGGACTAGCGGATCCGAAGTACGAGCAGTACTTC. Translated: CASSPGLADPKYEQYF.

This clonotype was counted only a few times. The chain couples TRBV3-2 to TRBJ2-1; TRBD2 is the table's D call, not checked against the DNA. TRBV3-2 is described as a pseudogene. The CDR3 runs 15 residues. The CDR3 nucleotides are TGTGCCAGCAGCCAAGATTGTCTAGCGCGCAATGAGCAGTTCTTC. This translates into CASSQDCLARNEQFF.

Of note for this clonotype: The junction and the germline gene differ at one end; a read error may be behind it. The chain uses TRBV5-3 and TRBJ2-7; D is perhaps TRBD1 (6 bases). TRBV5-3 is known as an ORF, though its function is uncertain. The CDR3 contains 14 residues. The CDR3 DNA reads TGTGCCAGCAGCTTGCAGGGGCGCTCCTACGAGCAGTACTTC. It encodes CASSLQGRSYEQYF.

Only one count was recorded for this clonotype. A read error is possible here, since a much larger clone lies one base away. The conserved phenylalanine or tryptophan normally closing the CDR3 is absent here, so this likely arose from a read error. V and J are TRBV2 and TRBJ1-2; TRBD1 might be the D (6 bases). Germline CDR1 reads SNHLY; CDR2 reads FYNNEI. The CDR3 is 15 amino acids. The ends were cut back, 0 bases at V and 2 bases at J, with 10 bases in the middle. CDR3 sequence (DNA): TGTGCCAGCAGTGAAGCTTTGGACAGCAACTATGGCTACACCCTC. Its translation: CASSEALDSNYGYTL.

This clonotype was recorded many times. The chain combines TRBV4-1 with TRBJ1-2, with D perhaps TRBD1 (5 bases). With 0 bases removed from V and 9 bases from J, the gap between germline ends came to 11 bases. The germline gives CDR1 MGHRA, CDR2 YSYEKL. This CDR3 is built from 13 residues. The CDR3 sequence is CASSQDLGQSYTF. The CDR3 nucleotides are TGCGCCAGCAGCCAAGATCTGGGGCAAAGCTACACCTTC.

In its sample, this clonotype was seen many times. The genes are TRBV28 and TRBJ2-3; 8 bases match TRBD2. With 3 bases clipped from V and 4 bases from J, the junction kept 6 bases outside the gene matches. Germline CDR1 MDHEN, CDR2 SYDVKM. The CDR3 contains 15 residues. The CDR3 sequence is CASSLTGGPADTQYF. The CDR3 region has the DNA TGTGCCAGCAGTTTGACGGGAGGGCCTGCAGATACGCAGTATTTT. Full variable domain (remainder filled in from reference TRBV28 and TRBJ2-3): DVKVTQSSRYLVKRTGEKVFLECVQDMDHENMFWYRQDPGLGLRLIYFSYDVKMKEKGDIPEGYSVSREKKERFSLILESASTNQTSMYLCASSLTGGPADTQYFGPGTRLTVL.

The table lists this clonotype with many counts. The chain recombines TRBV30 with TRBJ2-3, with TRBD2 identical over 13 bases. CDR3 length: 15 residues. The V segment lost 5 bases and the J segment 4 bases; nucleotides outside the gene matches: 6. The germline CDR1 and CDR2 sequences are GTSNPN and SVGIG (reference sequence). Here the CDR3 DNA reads TGTGCCTGGCAACTAGCGGGGGGGCCGGCAGATACGCAGTATTTT. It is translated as CAWQLAGGPADTQYF.

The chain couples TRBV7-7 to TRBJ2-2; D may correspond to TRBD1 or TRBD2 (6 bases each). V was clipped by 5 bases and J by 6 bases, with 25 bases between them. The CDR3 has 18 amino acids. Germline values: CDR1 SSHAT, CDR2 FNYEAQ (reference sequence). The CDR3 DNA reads TGTGCCAGCAGCCAACTTGCCGGGGGCGCGGAAATCGCCGGGGAGCTGTTTTTT. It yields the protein CASSQLAGGAEIAGELFF.

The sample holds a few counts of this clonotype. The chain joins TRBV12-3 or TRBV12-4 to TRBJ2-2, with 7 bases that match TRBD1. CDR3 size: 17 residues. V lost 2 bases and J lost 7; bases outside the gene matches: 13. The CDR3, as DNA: TGTGCCAGCAGTTTATGGCCCACAGGGGTACGGGGCGGGGAGCTGTTTTTT. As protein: CASSLWPTGVRGGELFF.

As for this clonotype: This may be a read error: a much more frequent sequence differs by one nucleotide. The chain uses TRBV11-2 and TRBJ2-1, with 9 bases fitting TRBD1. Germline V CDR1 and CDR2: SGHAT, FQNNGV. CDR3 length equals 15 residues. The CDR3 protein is CASTPWDRAYNEKFF. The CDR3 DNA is TGTGCCAGCACCCCTTGGGACAGGGCTTACAATGAGAAGTTCTTC.

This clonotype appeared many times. CDR3 in amino acids: CASSLAGRGQLAEAFF. CDR3 DNA: TGTGCCAGCAGCTTAGCGGGCAGGGGGCAATTGGCTGAAGCTTTCTTT. The J gene is TRBJ1-1, the V gene TRBV7-2; 8 bases are shared with TRBD1. This CDR3 region has 16 residues. Germline values: CDR1 SGHTA, CDR2 FQGNSA. J was trimmed by 6 bases and V by 0 bases; bases with no gene match: 9.

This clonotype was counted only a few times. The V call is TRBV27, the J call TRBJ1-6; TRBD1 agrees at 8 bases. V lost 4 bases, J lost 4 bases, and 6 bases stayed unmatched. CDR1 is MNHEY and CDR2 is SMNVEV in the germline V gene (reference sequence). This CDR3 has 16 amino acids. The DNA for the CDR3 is TGTGCCAGCAGTTCCGAATGGACAGGGTATAATTCACCCCTCCACTTT. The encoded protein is CASSSEWTGYNSPLHF.

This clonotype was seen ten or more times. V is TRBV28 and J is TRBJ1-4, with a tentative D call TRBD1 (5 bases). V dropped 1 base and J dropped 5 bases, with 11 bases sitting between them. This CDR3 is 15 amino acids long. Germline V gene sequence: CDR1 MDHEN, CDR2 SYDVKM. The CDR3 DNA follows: TGTGCCAGCAGTTTATTGGGGGGAGGAAATGAAAAACTGTTTTTT. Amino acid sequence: CASSLLGGGNEKLFF. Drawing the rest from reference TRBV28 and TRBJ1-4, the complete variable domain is DVKVTQSSRYLVKRTGEKVFLECVQDMDHENMFWYRQDPGLGLRLIYFSYDVKMKEKGDIPEGYSVSREKKERFSLILESASTNQTSMYLCASSLLGGGNEKLFFGSGTQLSVL.

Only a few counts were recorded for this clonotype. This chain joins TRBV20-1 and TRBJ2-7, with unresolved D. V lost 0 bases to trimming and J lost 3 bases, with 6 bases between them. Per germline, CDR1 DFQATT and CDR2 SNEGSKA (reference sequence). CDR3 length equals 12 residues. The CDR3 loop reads CSARDRVYEQYF. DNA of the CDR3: TGCAGTGCTAGAGATAGGGTCTACGAGCAGTACTTC.

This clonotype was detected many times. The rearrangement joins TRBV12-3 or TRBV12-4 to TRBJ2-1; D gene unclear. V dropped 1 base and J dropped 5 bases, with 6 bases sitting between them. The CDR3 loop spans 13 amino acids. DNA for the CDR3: TGTGCCAGCAGTTTAGGACTGGACAATGAGCAGTTCTTC. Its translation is CASSLGLDNEQFF.